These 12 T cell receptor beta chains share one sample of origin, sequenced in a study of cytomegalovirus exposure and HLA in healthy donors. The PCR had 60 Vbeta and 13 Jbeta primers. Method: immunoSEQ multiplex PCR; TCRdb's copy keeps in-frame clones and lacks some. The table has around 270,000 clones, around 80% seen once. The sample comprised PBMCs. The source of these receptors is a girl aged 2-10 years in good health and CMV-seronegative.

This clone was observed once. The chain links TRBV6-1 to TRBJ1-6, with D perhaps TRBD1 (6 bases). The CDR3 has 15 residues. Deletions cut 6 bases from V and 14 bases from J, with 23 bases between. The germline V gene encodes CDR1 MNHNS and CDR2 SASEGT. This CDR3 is CASRGRGGAFLSLHF. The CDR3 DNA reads TGTGCCAGCAGAGGGCGGGGGGGCGCTTTCCTTTCCCTCCACTTT.

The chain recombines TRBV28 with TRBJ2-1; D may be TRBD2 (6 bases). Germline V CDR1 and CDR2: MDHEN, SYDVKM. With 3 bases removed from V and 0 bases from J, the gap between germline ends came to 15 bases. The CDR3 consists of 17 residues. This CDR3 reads CASSFPRDSYSYNEQFF. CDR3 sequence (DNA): TGTGCCAGCAGTTTCCCCCGGGACTCTTACTCCTACAATGAGCAGTTCTTC.

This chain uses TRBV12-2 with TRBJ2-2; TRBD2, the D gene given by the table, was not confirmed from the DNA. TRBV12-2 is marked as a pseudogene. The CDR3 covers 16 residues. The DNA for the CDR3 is TGTGCAAGTCGCTTACGGGCGGGAGGGGAGACCGGGGAGCTGTTTTTT. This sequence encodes CASRLRAGGETGELFF.

CDR3 loop: CASSLESGVVPQHF. CDR3 DNA sequence: TGCGCCAGCAGCTTGGAGTCGGGGGTAGTACCCCAGCATTTT. The genes are TRBV5-1 and TRBJ1-5; tentative D call: TRBD1 (5 bases). The length of the CDR3 is 14 residues. V lost 0 bases and J 10 bases, leaving 14 bases between the germline ends. Per the germline V gene, CDR1 is SGHRS and CDR2 is YFSETQ.

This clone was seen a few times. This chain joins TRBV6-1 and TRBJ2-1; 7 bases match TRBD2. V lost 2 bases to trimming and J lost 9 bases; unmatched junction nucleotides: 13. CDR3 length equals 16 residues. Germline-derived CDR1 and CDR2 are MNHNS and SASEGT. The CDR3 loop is CASSESGWREMVEQFF. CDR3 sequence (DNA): TGTGCCAGCAGTGAATCTGGATGGCGGGAGATGGTTGAGCAGTTCTTC.

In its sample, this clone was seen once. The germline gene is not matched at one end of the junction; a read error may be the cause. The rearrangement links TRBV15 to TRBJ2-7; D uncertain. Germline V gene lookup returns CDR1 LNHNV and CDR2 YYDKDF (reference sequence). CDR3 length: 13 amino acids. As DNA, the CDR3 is TGTGCCACCAACAGAGCGCCGGCCTACGAGCAGTACTTC. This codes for CATNRAPAYEQYF.

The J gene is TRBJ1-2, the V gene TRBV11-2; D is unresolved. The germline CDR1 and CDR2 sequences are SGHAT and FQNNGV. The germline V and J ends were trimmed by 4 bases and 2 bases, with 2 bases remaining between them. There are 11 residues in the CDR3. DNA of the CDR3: TGTGCCAGCAGCTCGAACTATGGCTACACCTTC. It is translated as CASSSNYGYTF.

Here the CDR3 reads CASSLGLSYEQYF. The CDR3 DNA reads TGCGCCAGCAGCCTCGGACTTTCCTACGAGCAGTACTTC. The rearrangement uses TRBV4-1 and TRBJ2-7, with a weak D call TRBD2 (5 bases). V lost 4 bases, J lost 1 base, and 8 bases lay in between. CDR3 length: 13 residues. The germline V gene encodes CDR1 MGHRA and CDR2 YSYEKL.

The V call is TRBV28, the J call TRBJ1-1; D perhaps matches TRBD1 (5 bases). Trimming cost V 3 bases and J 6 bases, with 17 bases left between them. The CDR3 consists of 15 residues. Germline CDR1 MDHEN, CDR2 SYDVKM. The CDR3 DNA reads TGTGCCAGCAGTTTCGGTTGGAGGGGAAGGTCTGAAGCTTTCTTT. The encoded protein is CASSFGWRGRSEAFF.

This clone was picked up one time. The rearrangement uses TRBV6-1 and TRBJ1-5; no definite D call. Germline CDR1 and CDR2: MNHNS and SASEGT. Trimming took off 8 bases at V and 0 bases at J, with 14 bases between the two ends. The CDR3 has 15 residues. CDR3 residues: CASWEGSYSNQPQHF. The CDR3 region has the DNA TGTGCCAGCTGGGAGGGCAGTTATAGCAATCAGCCCCAGCATTTT.

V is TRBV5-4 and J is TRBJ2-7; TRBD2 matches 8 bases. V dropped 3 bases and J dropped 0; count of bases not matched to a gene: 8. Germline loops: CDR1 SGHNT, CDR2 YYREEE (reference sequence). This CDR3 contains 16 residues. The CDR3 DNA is TGTGCCAGCAGCTCATCGCGGGGGGCGATCTCCTACGAGCAGTACTTC. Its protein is CASSSSRGAISYEQYF.

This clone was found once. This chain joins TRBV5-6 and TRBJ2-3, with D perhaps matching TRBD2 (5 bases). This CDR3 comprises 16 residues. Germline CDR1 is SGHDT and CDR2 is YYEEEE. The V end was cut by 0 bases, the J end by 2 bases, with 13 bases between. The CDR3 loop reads CASSLGGPGYTDTQYF. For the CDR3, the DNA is TGTGCCAGCAGCTTGGGTGGTCCGGGATACACAGATACGCAGTATTTT. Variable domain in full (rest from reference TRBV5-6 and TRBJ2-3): DAGVTQSPTHLIKTRGQQVTLRCSPKSGHDTVSWYQQALGQGPQFIFQYYEEEERQRGNFPDRFSGHQFPNYSSELNVNALLLGDSALYLCASSLGGPGYTDTQYFGPGTRLTVL.